This T cell receptor (beta chain) was identified during a study of T-cell memory formation after mild COVID-19. Overall study context: Most TCR clusters belonged to a single donor. Study conclusions and caveats: The pre-infection memory compartment contained some responding clones, suggesting cross-reactive memory joined. Contracting clones localized mainly to CM and EM when CD4+ and mainly to EMRA when CD8+.

TCR alpha and TCR beta cDNA libraries carrying sample barcodes and UMIs came from 5'RACE with constant-segment primers. TCRdb redid the calling of the 5' RACE reads with MiXCR, one entry per CDR3 protein. The data hold fewer than 500,000 distinct CDR3 sequences, with 25% observed a single time. With regard to this clonotype: Antigen specificity is unknown.

The germline V and J ends were trimmed by 6 bases and 5 bases, with 14 bases remaining between them. In germline, CDR1 is SQVTM, CDR2 ANQGSEA. CDR3 length equals 12 residues. The receptor's source is an adult woman who had mild COVID-19 (a few samples of this study predate the infection). Cell type and time point are not known. Sequenced material: PBMCs or a T cell subset sorted from them (not recorded which). The rearrangement uses TRBV29-1 and TRBJ2-7, with a weak D call TRBD1 (5 bases). The CDR3 sequence: CSVKRGTDEQYF. Written as DNA, the CDR3 is TGCAGCGTCAAAAGGGGCACGGACGAGCAGTACTTC.